Shown below are 18 T cell receptor beta chains from a single sample sequenced in a study of metastatic and nonmetastatic thyroid tumors. Thyroid surgery was performed in patients who had received no treatment beforehand. TCRdb re-called the PCR reads with MiXCR. The sample lists about 9,500 clones, around 30% occurring once. Material for sequencing was tumor tissue. These receptors were collected from a female donor with papillary thyroid cancer or a benign thyroid nodule (not recorded which). Some clones in this sample may be carry-over from other donors' samples.

This clone is deemed medium-sized. This chain joins TRBV28 and TRBJ2-7; 8 bases are a match to TRBD1. Germline V lookup: CDR1 MDHEN, CDR2 SYDVKM. The CDR3 covers 15 residues. After removal of 2 bases from V and 1 base from J, the junction contained 4 bases not matched to a gene. The CDR3 spells CASSLGGQASYEQYF. In nucleotides, the CDR3 is TGTGCCAGCAGTTTAGGGGGACAGGCTTCCTACGAGCAGTACTTC.

Comment on this clone: One end of the junction is discordant with germline, which a read error may explain. The chain couples TRBV6-1 to TRBJ2-3; 10 nucleotides match TRBD2. The CDR3 consists of 15 residues. Per germline, CDR1 MNHNS and CDR2 SASEGT. For the CDR3, the DNA is TGTGCCTGCAGTGAAACGTGTCTAGCGGGAGATACTCAGTATTTT. Protein sequence: CACSETCLAGDTQYF.

This clone was found many times. This chain uses TRBV5-1 with TRBJ2-7; 7 nucleotides agree with TRBD1. This CDR3 region has 14 residues. V dropped 4 bases and J dropped 1; count of bases not matched to a gene: 5. Germline assignment: CDR1 SGHRS and CDR2 YFSETQ. CDR3 residues: CASSPTTGSYEQYF. Written as DNA, the CDR3 is TGCGCCAGCAGCCCGACGACAGGGTCCTACGAGCAGTACTTC.

This clone came up a few times. V is TRBV12-3 or TRBV12-4 and J is TRBJ2-5; possible D gene TRBD2, 5 bases. The CDR3 has 14 amino acids. Between the trimmed V and J ends, which lost 6 bases and 5 bases, there was a span of 16 bases. This CDR3 is CASSRGWVGETQYF. In DNA form, the CDR3 reads TGTGCCAGCAGCCGCGGGTGGGTAGGGGAGACCCAGTACTTC.

By share, this clone ranks as medium-sized. The chain links TRBV27 to TRBJ2-1; D unresolved. The V gene's germline CDR1 is MNHEY and CDR2 SMNVEV (reference sequence). The CDR3 spans 14 residues. V was pared by 3 bases and J by 3 bases, with 9 bases between. Written as DNA, the CDR3 is TGTGCCAGCAGTTTTGATCGAAGCTACAATGAGCAGTTCTTC. Encoded protein: CASSFDRSYNEQFF.

This clone was detected ten times or more. V and J are TRBV3-1 and TRBJ2-3; 9 bases are a match to TRBD2. Germline CDR1 and CDR2: LGHDT and YNNKEL (reference sequence). Trimming took 2 bases from V and 4 from J; bases not matched to a gene: 4. The CDR3 contains 15 residues. The CDR3 DNA reads as TGTGCCAGCAGCCAAAAGGTAGCGGGAGCAGATACGCAGTATTTT. This translates into CASSQKVAGADTQYF.

This clone is categorized as medium-sized. This rearrangement joins TRBV6-2 or TRBV6-3 to TRBJ2-1, with 7 bases lining up with TRBD2. V was pared by 2 bases and J by 6 bases, with 7 bases of the junction left unmatched. The CDR3 length is 15 residues. The V gene's germline CDR1 is MNHEY and CDR2 SVGEGT. Written as DNA, the CDR3 is TGTGCCAGCAGTTACCGCGGGAGCTTAGCCAATGAGCAGTTCTTC. It is translated as CASSYRGSLANEQFF.

This clone has ten or more counts. The chain couples TRBV27 to TRBJ2-2; 8 nucleotides align to TRBD2. The CDR3 runs 16 residues. J gave up 0 bases and V 5 bases, and 5 bases lay outside the gene matches. Germline loops: CDR1 MNHEY, CDR2 SMNVEV (reference sequence). CDR3 in DNA: TGTGCCAGCAGTCCCTCACTAGCGGCGAACACCGGGGAGCTGTTTTTT. Translation gives CASSPSLAANTGELFF.

This clone is judged medium-sized (0.01 to 0.1%). This chain connects TRBV19 to TRBJ2-7, with 7 bases matching TRBD1. This CDR3 contains 14 residues. J lost 3 bases, V lost 1 base, and 3 bases had no gene match. Germline loops: CDR1 LNHDA, CDR2 SQIVND (reference sequence). CDR3 region: CASSIGRQGYEQYF. In DNA, the CDR3 is TGTGCCAGTAGTATAGGGAGACAGGGCTACGAGCAGTACTTC.

At least ten counts were recorded for this clone. The chain has TRBV9 and TRBJ2-7; TRBD2 is a possible D gene (6 bases). The CDR3 is 15 residues long. The germline V gene encodes CDR1 SGDLS and CDR2 YYNGEE. Deletions cut 3 bases from V and 7 bases from J, with 20 bases between. The CDR3 sequence is CASSEMGLSEGEQYF. The CDR3 bases are TGTGCCAGCAGCGAGATGGGACTCTCGGAGGGGGAGCAGTACTTC.

This sequence joins TRBV12-3 or TRBV12-4 and TRBJ1-1; tentatively, D is TRBD1 (5 bases). The CDR3 consists of 16 residues. Trimming took 8 bases from V and 3 from J, leaving 22 bases between them. The CDR3 DNA reads as TGTGCCAGCGGATTATCTGGGACCCGACGGGACACTGAAGCTTTCTTT. It yields the protein CASGLSGTRRDTEAFF.

As regards this clone: This is likely a read error, given that the CDR3 carries no conserved phenylalanine or tryptophan at its end. The chain couples TRBV20-1 to TRBJ2-6; no firm D call. Germline assignment: CDR1 DFQATT and CDR2 SNEGSKA (reference sequence). The CDR3 has 13 amino acids. CDR3 DNA sequence: TGCAGTTCTAGGGACTCTGGGGCCAACGTCCTGACTTCC. This encodes CSSRDSGANVLTS.

This clone has a count of ten or more. V is TRBV25-1 and J is TRBJ2-1, with 11 nucleotides matching TRBD2. Trimming cost V 2 bases and J 0 bases; bases outside gene matches: 6. CDR1 is MGHDK and CDR2 is SYGVNS in the germline V gene. The CDR3 sequence is 18 residues long. CDR3 nucleotides: TGTGCCAGCAGTGAAGTTTCTAGCGGGAGGAGCTCCTACAATGAGCAGTTCTTC. Translation gives CASSEVSSGRSSYNEQFF.

This rearrangement joins TRBV7-3 to TRBJ1-6; D not resolved. Germline loops: CDR1 SGHTA, CDR2 FQGTGA. The CDR3 is made up of 15 amino acids. V was clipped by 6 bases and J by 7 bases, with 16 bases between them. CDR3 coding DNA: TGTGCCAGCAGTCTAAGTAGACGTAAGAATTCACCCCTCCACTTT. Protein: CASSLSRRKNSPLHF.

V is TRBV5-1 and J is TRBJ1-2, with 7 nucleotides matching TRBD1. Germline CDR1 SGHRS, CDR2 YFSETQ. V gave up 0 bases and J gave up 6 bases; unmatched junction bases: 5. This CDR3 has 14 residues. CDR3 amino acids: CASSLGTGDHGYTF. DNA for the CDR3: TGCGCCAGCAGCTTGGGCACAGGGGACCATGGCTACACCTTC.

The genes are TRBV30 and TRBJ1-2; maybe TRBD1 (5 bases). Germline lookup yields CDR1 GTSNPN and CDR2 SVGIG (reference sequence). Trimming removed 2 bases from V and 4 bases from J, with 17 bases in between. CDR3 size: 15 residues. The CDR3 protein is CAWSTPVEGTYGYTF. The CDR3 nucleotides read TGTGCCTGGAGTACCCCGGTGGAGGGGACCTATGGCTACACCTTC.

This clone appeared once. The rearrangement uses TRBV30 and TRBJ1-3; D remains unclear. The CDR3 extends over 13 amino acids. The germline V and J ends were trimmed by 2 bases and 1 base, with 6 bases remaining between them. Germline CDR1 and CDR2: GTSNPN and SVGIG (reference sequence). Written as DNA, the CDR3 is TGTGCCTGGAGTTGGAAATCTGGAAACACCATATATTTT. Protein product: CAWSWKSGNTIYF.

This clone was seen at least ten times. The chain has TRBV7-9 and TRBJ1-1; possible D gene TRBD1, 5 bases. CDR1 SEHNR and CDR2 FQNEAQ come from the germline V gene (reference sequence). Deletions cut 5 bases from V and 1 base from J, with 8 bases between. The CDR3 contains 13 residues. The CDR3 protein is CASSLGQNTEAFF. As DNA, the CDR3 is TGTGCCAGCAGCCTAGGACAGAACACTGAAGCTTTCTTT.